What follows are 11 T cell receptor beta chains derived from one specimen sequenced in a study of shared clonotypes between healthy human individuals. As defined, naive CD8 cells were CD45RO-negative and positively selected for CCR7, with terminally differentiated effector memory CD45RA+ cells excluded. Method: immunoSEQ multiplex PCR; TCRdb's copy keeps in-frame clones and lacks some. This sample carries approximately 650,000 clones, around 95% of them seen once, and the ten largest clones take 0.09% to 0.13%. The sequencing sample was made of naive CD8+ T cells sorted from blood. The receptor source for this set is a woman aged 25 to 39 in good health.

The gene calls are TRBV11-2 and TRBJ2-7, with D possibly TRBD1 on 5 matching bases. The CDR3 totals 14 residues. V lost 1 base, J lost 5 bases, and 12 bases lay in between. Germline values: CDR1 SGHAT, CDR2 FQNNGV. CDR3 protein: CASSLGGLQHEQYF. The CDR3 DNA reads as TGTGCCAGCAGCTTAGGGGGCCTCCAGCACGAGCAGTACTTC.

The chain employs TRBV28 and TRBJ2-5, with no clear D. The CDR3 loop spans 14 amino acids. Germline V lookup: CDR1 MDHEN, CDR2 SYDVKM. The V end was cut by 3 bases, the J end by 0 bases, with 8 bases between. CDR3 bases: TGTGCCAGCAGTTTCGAAGGACACCAAGAGACCCAGTACTTC. This gives the protein CASSFEGHQETQYF.

The chain employs TRBV2 and TRBJ1-1; 7 nucleotides agree with TRBD1. The CDR3 runs 14 residues. J gave up 5 bases and V 3 bases, and 6 bases lay outside the gene matches. Germline CDR1 SNHLY, CDR2 FYNNEI. DNA of the CDR3: TGTGCCAGCAGTGATTCTCCAGGGGGGACTGAAGCTTTCTTT. The encoded protein is CASSDSPGGTEAFF.

This clone was recorded once. V usage is TRBV27 and J usage is TRBJ2-5; 13 bases are a match to TRBD2. Per the germline V gene, CDR1 is MNHEY and CDR2 is SMNVEV (reference sequence). This CDR3 contains 16 residues. The V and J ends lost 3 bases and 5 bases, in that order; junction bases with no gene match: 6. In DNA, the CDR3 is TGTGCCAGCAGTTTGTTTACTAGCGGGAGGGAGGAGACCCAGTACTTC. Translated, it gives CASSLFTSGREETQYF.

The chain carries TRBV5-6 and TRBJ2-3; TRBD2 matches at 9 bases. V was clipped by 2 bases and J by 6 bases; unmatched bases: 13. Per germline, CDR1 SGHDT and CDR2 YYEEEE. The CDR3 consists of 17 residues. The CDR3 is CASSFSLAGFPGDTQYF. CDR3 nucleotide sequence: TGTGCCAGCAGCTTCTCGCTAGCGGGGTTCCCCGGGGATACGCAGTATTTT.

The V gene is TRBV7-8, the J gene TRBJ1-5; D gene ambiguous. There are 15 residues in the CDR3. The germline V gene encodes CDR1 SGHVS and CDR2 FQNEAQ. Deletions cut 1 base from V and 3 bases from J, with 10 bases between. CDR3 in amino acids: CASSLGEAANQPQHF. Written as DNA, the CDR3 is TGTGCCAGCAGCTTAGGGGAGGCCGCCAATCAGCCCCAGCATTTT.

This rearrangement joins TRBV27 to TRBJ2-7, with D tentatively TRBD2 (5 bases). The CDR3 is 15 residues long. Germline V gene lookup returns CDR1 MNHEY and CDR2 SMNVEV (reference sequence). Between the trimmed V and J ends, which lost 4 bases and 3 bases, there was a span of 16 bases. CDR3 protein: CASSYLPTGDYEQYF. In nucleotides, the CDR3 is TGTGCCAGCAGTTACCTTCCAACCGGGGACTACGAGCAGTACTTC.

The chain carries TRBV28 and TRBJ2-5; D gene unclear. Germline V CDR1 and CDR2: MDHEN, SYDVKM. The CDR3 runs 14 residues. V was clipped by 0 bases and J by 5 bases, with 10 bases between them. The CDR3 DNA sequence: TGTGCCAGCAGTTTATGGCGTAGAGAGGAGACCCAGTACTTC. This gives the protein CASSLWRREETQYF.

The chain recombines TRBV13 with TRBJ2-7, with a possible D match to TRBD2 (5 bases). The CDR3 spans 16 residues. The V end was cut by 5 bases, the J end by 0 bases, with 17 bases between. Germline lookup yields CDR1 PRHDT and CDR2 FYEKMQ (reference sequence). The CDR3 sequence: CASSQSGGWSSYEQYF. The CDR3 DNA is TGTGCCAGCAGCCAGAGCGGCGGTTGGAGCTCCTACGAGCAGTACTTC. Supplemented by reference TRBV13 and TRBJ2-7, the full variable domain reads AAGVIQSPRHLIKEKRETATLKCYPIPRHDTVYWYQQGPGQDPQFLISFYEKMQSDKGSIPDRFSAQQFSDYHSELNMSSLELGDSALYFCASSQSGGWSSYEQYFGPGTRLTVT.

The V and J genes are TRBV27 and TRBJ2-7; 7 bases are a match to TRBD1. V lost 3 bases and J lost 6; bases outside the gene matches: 5. Germline assignment: CDR1 MNHEY and CDR2 SMNVEV (reference sequence). This CDR3 comprises 13 residues. Written as DNA, the CDR3 is TGTGCCAGCAGTTTCCTTACAGGGGCCGAGCAGTACTTC. Its protein is CASSFLTGAEQYF.

This sequence joins TRBV13 and TRBJ2-3; D is undetermined. The CDR3 covers 13 residues. The germline V gene encodes CDR1 PRHDT and CDR2 FYEKMQ (reference sequence). V was pared by 5 bases and J by 4 bases, with 10 bases between. The CDR3 sequence is CASSQNMPDTQYF. The CDR3 DNA sequence: TGTGCCAGCAGCCAAAATATGCCAGATACGCAGTATTTT.